A selection of T cell receptor beta chains follows, all from one sample in a study of CD8 T cells in Susac syndrome. TCRdb re-called the immunoSEQ multiplex PCR reads through MiXCR, storing one row per CDR3 protein. The sample lists under 550,000 distinct CDR3 sequences; approximately 85% were seen once. Source material: CD8+ T cells from PBMCs. The receptors were gathered from a human donor with multiple sclerosis. Both conserved end residues are part of each CDR3. A D gene is named only where the DNA matches it firmly. For some rows the clone size is stated as once, few or many, or as a class when expanded; others skip it.

size: .
V: TRBV5-6
J: TRBJ1-5
D: TRBD1
DNA: TGTGCCAGCAGCTCCAGATACAGGGGATTGGCTAATCAGCCCCAGCATTTT
CDR3: CASSSRYRGLANQPQHF

size: .
V: TRBV9
J: TRBJ2-1
D: TRBD2
DNA: TGTGCCAGCAGCCCCCCTAGCGGGGGTTCGTTCAATGAGCAGTTCTTC
CDR3: CASSPPSGGSFNEQFF

size: .
V: TRBV30
J: TRBJ1-5
D: .
DNA: TGTGCCTGGGGTCGGACCAATCAGCCCCAGCATTTT
CDR3: CAWGRTNQPQHF

size: .
V: TRBV20-1
J: TRBJ1-1
D: TRBD1
DNA: TGCAGTGTCTCACTATGGACAGGGGGGGGAACTGAAGCTTTCTTT
CDR3: CSVSLWTGGGTEAFF

size: .
V: TRBV7-9
J: TRBJ2-1
D: .
DNA: TGTGCCAGCAGCCTGGTGAGCCTCTCCAATGAGCAGTTCTTC
CDR3: CASSLVSLSNEQFF

size: .
V: TRBV30
J: TRBJ1-1
D: .
DNA: TGTGCCTGGAGTAACGACGGATTCACTGAAGCTTTCTTT
CDR3: CAWSNDGFTEAFF

size: .
V: TRBV19
J: TRBJ1-1
D: .
DNA: TGTGCCAGTAGTATAGATCCGGAGAACACTGAAGCTTTCTTT
CDR3: CASSIDPENTEAFF

size: .
V: TRBV20-1
J: TRBJ2-3
D: TRBD2
DNA: TGCAGTGCTAGAGAGGCGGGAGGCCCCTTCGATACGCAGTATTTT
CDR3: CSAREAGGPFDTQYF

size: few
V: TRBV29-1
J: TRBJ2-7
D: .
DNA: TGCAGCGCTCAGGGGCAAGGCTACGAGCAGTACTTC
CDR3: CSAQGQGYEQYF

size: .
V: TRBV4-1
J: TRBJ2-5
D: .
DNA: TGCGCCAGCAGCCAACTCCACAGGGTCCAGGAGACCCAGTACTTC
CDR3: CASSQLHRVQETQYF

size: once
V: TRBV12-3/TRBV12-4
J: TRBJ1-2
D: TRBD1
DNA: TGTGCCAGCAGTCTAGGGGGGACAGGGTTAGTTCACTATGGCTACACCTTC
CDR3: CASSLGGTGLVHYGYTF

size: .
V: TRBV7-9
J: TRBJ1-1
D: .
DNA: TGTGCCAGCAGGGATTGGGCAGGGAACACTGAAGCTTTCTTT
CDR3: CASRDWAGNTEAFF

size: .
V: TRBV9
J: TRBJ2-1
D: .
DNA: TGTGCCAGCAGCGTGGCCGGGGCGTGGAATGAGCAGTTCTTC
CDR3: CASSVAGAWNEQFF

size: .
V: TRBV15
J: TRBJ2-7
D: .
DNA: TGTGCCACCAGCAGGACAGCCGACTACGAGCAGTACTTC
CDR3: CATSRTADYEQYF

size: .
V: TRBV6-1
J: TRBJ2-7
D: .
DNA: TGTGCCACCTGGAAGGGGCAGGGGACCTACGAGCAGTACTTC
CDR3: CATWKGQGTYEQYF

size: .
V: TRBV2
J: TRBJ2-2
D: .
DNA: TGTGCCAGCGACCACGTTCCGAGTGGGACCGGGGAGCTGTTTTTT
CDR3: CASDHVPSGTGELFF

size: .
V: TRBV3-1
J: TRBJ2-1
D: TRBD2
DNA: TGTGCCAGCAGTTTCACAGCGGGGAGCTCCTACAATGAGCAGTTCTTC
CDR3: CASSFTAGSSYNEQFF

size: .
V: TRBV2
J: TRBJ1-2
D: .
DNA: TGTGCCAGCAGTTCGCTCGTCCCGGGACAAGAATCTTATGGCTACACCTTC
CDR3: CASSSLVPGQESYGYTF

size: .
V: TRBV25-1
J: TRBJ2-2
D: .
DNA: TGTGCCAGCAGTGAATATTTTTGGACTACGAACACCGGGGAGCTGTTTTTT
CDR3: CASSEYFWTTNTGELFF

size: once
V: TRBV2
J: TRBJ1-1
D: .
DNA: TGTGCCAGCACCTTGATTCAGGGGAACACTGAAGCTTTCTTT
CDR3: CASTLIQGNTEAFF

size: .
V: TRBV2
J: TRBJ2-7
D: .
DNA: TGTGCCAGCAGTGAGGGGGCTGTGAGCTCCTACGAGCAGTACTTC
CDR3: CASSEGAVSSYEQYF

size: .
V: TRBV13
J: TRBJ1-1
D: .
DNA: TGTGCCAGCAGCTCAAAGGCAAATCTCGCTTTCTTT
CDR3: CASSSKANLAFF

size: .
V: TRBV4-1
J: TRBJ1-2
D: .
DNA: TGCGCCAGCAGCCAAGTTATGGTATATGGCTACACCTTC
CDR3: CASSQVMVYGYTF

size: .
V: TRBV3-1
J: TRBJ1-5
D: .
DNA: TGTGCCAGCAGCCCAAGCGGGGGGGGACAGCCCCAGCATTTT
CDR3: CASSPSGGGQPQHF

size: .
V: TRBV9
J: TRBJ1-2
D: TRBD1
DNA: TGTGCCAGCAGCGGCCTCCGGGACAGGGGGCGAGGCTACACCTTC
CDR3: CASSGLRDRGRGYTF

size: .
V: TRBV7-2
J: TRBJ2-2
D: .
DNA: TGTGCCAGCACCCCCTCCGGGGAGCTGTTTTTT
CDR3: CASTPSGELFF

size: .
V: TRBV7-2
J: TRBJ1-5
D: .
DNA: TGTGCCAGCAGTCACGGACAGTATAGCAATCAGCCCCAGCATTTT
CDR3: CASSHGQYSNQPQHF

size: .
V: TRBV2
J: TRBJ2-2
D: TRBD2
DNA: TGTGCCAGCGGAAGGACTAGCGGGAGAATCTTTTATGGCGGGGAGCTGTTTTTT
CDR3: CASGRTSGRIFYGGELFF

size: .
V: TRBV9
J: TRBJ2-5
D: .
DNA: TGTGCCAGCAGCCTCGACAGTAACTACCAAGAGACCCAGTACTTC
CDR3: CASSLDSNYQETQYF

size: .
V: TRBV5-1
J: TRBJ1-2
D: .
DNA: TGCGCCAGCAGCTTGGAGATTGGTGGCTACACCTTC
CDR3: CASSLEIGGYTF

size: once
V: TRBV6-6
J: TRBJ1-5
D: .
DNA: TGTGCCAGCAGTATCACGGTTCTTCAGCCCCAGCATTTT
CDR3: CASSITVLQPQHF

size: .
V: TRBV5-6
J: TRBJ1-2
D: TRBD1
DNA: TGTGCCAGCAGTTCCGACAGGGTCAATGGCTACACCTTC
CDR3: CASSSDRVNGYTF

size: few
V: TRBV27
J: TRBJ2-1
D: .
DNA: TGTGCCAGCAGTTTTCTGGGATACAATGAGCAGTTCTTC
CDR3: CASSFLGYNEQFF

size: .
V: TRBV7-3
J: TRBJ2-1
D: .
DNA: TGTGCCAGCGGGGGAGACTACAATGAGCAGTTCTTC
CDR3: CASGGDYNEQFF

size: .
V: TRBV19
J: TRBJ2-7
D: .
DNA: TGTTCCAGTAGTATAGGTGACGGATCCTACGAGCAGTACTTC
CDR3: CSSSIGDGSYEQYF

size: .
V: TRBV4-1
J: TRBJ2-7
D: TRBD2
DNA: TGCGCCAGCAGCCCGCTGGGGCTAGCGGTCCTGCGATGGGACGAGCAGTACTTC
CDR3: CASSPLGLAVLRWDEQYF

size: .
V: TRBV4-2
J: TRBJ2-3
D: TRBD2
DNA: TGTGCCAGCAGCCCCGTAGCGGGGGGAATCACAGATACGCAGTATTTT
CDR3: CASSPVAGGITDTQYF

size: few
V: TRBV4-1
J: TRBJ2-5
D: TRBD2
DNA: TGCGCCAGCAGCCAATTGGGCGGGGGGGAAGACAAAGCCCAGTACTTC
CDR3: CASSQLGGGEDKAQYF

size: few
V: TRBV2
J: TRBJ2-7
D: TRBD2
DNA: TGTGCCAGCAGCCGCGGGGGGGGTAATTCAGAGGAGCAGTACTTC
CDR3: CASSRGGGNSEEQYF

size: .
V: TRBV5-1
J: TRBJ2-2
D: .
DNA: TGCGCCAGCAGCTTTGAAGAGTCACAGGTCCCCGGGGAGCTGTTTTTT
CDR3: CASSFEESQVPGELFF

size: .
V: TRBV27
J: TRBJ1-1
D: .
DNA: TGTGCCAGCAGTTTATCAGGTCCCATCTACACTGAAGCTTTCTTT
CDR3: CASSLSGPIYTEAFF

size: few
V: TRBV2
J: TRBJ2-7
D: .
DNA: TGTGCCAGCAGGGGGATCGAGCAGTACTTC
CDR3: CASRGIEQYF

size: once
V: TRBV29-1
J: TRBJ2-1
D: TRBD1
DNA: TGCAGCGCGGACAGGGTAGGGGATGAGCAGTTCTTC
CDR3: CSADRVGDEQFF

size: .
V: TRBV30
J: TRBJ1-6
D: .
DNA: TGTGCCGGGTGGAGGGAGGGGGTGAATTCACCCCTCCACTTT
CDR3: CAGWREGVNSPLHF

size: .
V: TRBV6-1
J: TRBJ2-1
D: .
DNA: TGTGCCAGCAGCCAGAGCAGGGCAGGGGGGGAGGGTAATGAGCAGTTCTTC
CDR3: CASSQSRAGGEGNEQFF

size: .
V: TRBV6-1
J: TRBJ2-7
D: TRBD1
DNA: TGTGCCACCACGGGACAGGGTGCCGGCGAGCAGTACTTC
CDR3: CATTGQGAGEQYF

size: .
V: TRBV3-1
J: TRBJ2-1
D: .
DNA: TGTGCCAGCAGCAACAGGGAGGACTCCTACAATGAGCAGTTCTTC
CDR3: CASSNREDSYNEQFF

size: .
V: TRBV14
J: TRBJ2-7
D: TRBD2
DNA: TGTGCCAGCAGCTTTGGGACTAGCGGGAGGGCCCAGGTCTTCGACGAGCAGTACTTC
CDR3: CASSFGTSGRAQVFDEQYF

size: few
V: TRBV27
J: TRBJ2-1
D: .
DNA: TGTGCCAGCAGGGGGGTAGGGCGGAATGGATACAATGAGCAGTTCTTC
CDR3: CASRGVGRNGYNEQFF

size: .
V: TRBV29-1
J: TRBJ2-5
D: .
DNA: TGCAGCGTTGAAACGTCAGGGGAGACCCAGTACTTC
CDR3: CSVETSGETQYF

size: .
V: TRBV19
J: TRBJ2-2
D: .
DNA: TGTGCCAGTAGGTACGCCGGGGAGCTGTTTTTT
CDR3: CASRYAGELFF

size: .
V: TRBV28
J: TRBJ2-2
D: .
DNA: TGTGCCAGCAGACGCGGGACTTATGACACCGGGGAGCTGTTTTTT
CDR3: CASRRGTYDTGELFF

size: .
V: TRBV6-1
J: TRBJ2-1
D: TRBD2
DNA: TGTGCCAGCAATCAGGAACTAGCGGGCCCAAATGAGCAGTTCTTC
CDR3: CASNQELAGPNEQFF

size: .
V: TRBV5-6
J: TRBJ2-2
D: TRBD1
DNA: TGTGCCAGCAGCTTAAAGGACAGGGCTAGTATCGGGGAGCTGTTTTTT
CDR3: CASSLKDRASIGELFF

size: .
V: TRBV30
J: TRBJ2-1
D: .
DNA: TGTGCCTGGAGTGTAATCAGGGGCGCCTACAATGAGCAGTTCTTC
CDR3: CAWSVIRGAYNEQFF

size: .
V: TRBV4-1
J: TRBJ2-3
D: .
DNA: TGCGCCAGCAGAGGGGGGCTGGGGCGCACAGATACGCAGTATTTT
CDR3: CASRGGLGRTDTQYF

size: .
V: TRBV18
J: TRBJ2-1
D: .
DNA: TGTGCCAGCTCACCGAGTCCAGCAGGGAATGAGCAGTTCTTC
CDR3: CASSPSPAGNEQFF

size: .
V: TRBV5-4
J: TRBJ1-3
D: .
DNA: TGTGCCAGCAGCTGGCAGGGAATAGGTGGAAACACCATATATTTT
CDR3: CASSWQGIGGNTIYF

size: .
V: TRBV7-8
J: TRBJ1-1
D: .
DNA: TGTGCCAGCAGCTTAGATAGGGGGGTGTACACTGAAGCTTTCTTT
CDR3: CASSLDRGVYTEAFF